The 26 T cell receptor beta chains reported below all come from one sample, sequenced in a study of T-cell reconstitution after alpha-beta-depleted transplantation in children. Library preparation (for TCRbeta) was performed with unique molecular identifiers. TCRdb analysed the PCR reads with MiXCR anew, one entry per CDR3 protein. The sample has about 580,000 distinct CDR3 sequences; around 23% are singletons. Here the sequenced sample was PBMCs, mostly from graft donor cells, taken 360 days after TCRalphabeta/CD19-depleted stem cell transplant. Receptors originate from a boy less than two years old who had a stem cell transplant for acute myeloid leukemia, so the T cells may come from the graft donor.

This clonotype was counted between two and nine times. V gene TRBV20-1 combines with J gene TRBJ2-1; no definite D call. The CDR3 loop spans 15 amino acids. CDR1 and CDR2 from the germline V gene are DFQATT and SNEGSKA (reference sequence). V was trimmed by 6 bases and J by 0 bases, leaving 15 bases between them. CDR3 region: CSATTHYSSYNEQFF. CDR3 sequence (DNA): TGCAGTGCCACCACGCACTATAGCTCCTACAATGAGCAGTTCTTC.

Written as DNA, the CDR3 is TGTGCCAGCGGGGGGAGGAAATCGAGCACAGATACGCAGTATTTT. It codes for CASGGRKSSTDTQYF. This chain links TRBV19 with TRBJ2-3; 7 bases agree with TRBD2. This CDR3 contains 15 residues. With V trimmed by 9 bases and J by 0 bases, 9 bases remained unmatched. Germline CDR1 LNHDA, CDR2 SQIVND (reference sequence). Using reference TRBV19 and TRBJ2-3 for the parts outside the CDR3, the full variable domain is DGGITQSPKYLFRKEGQNVTLSCEQNLNHDAMYWYRQDPGQGLRLIYYSQIVNDFQKGDIAEGYSVSREKKESFPLTVTSAQKNPTAFYLCASGGRKSSTDTQYFGPGTRLTVL.

The table lists this clonotype with a few counts. The genes are TRBV28 and TRBJ1-5, with TRBD1 matching 7 bases. Trimming cost V 7 bases and J 4 bases; bases outside gene matches: 10. The CDR3 covers 15 residues. In germline, CDR1 is MDHEN, CDR2 SYDVKM. CDR3 DNA sequence: TGTGCCAGCAACTATCGAGGGACAGCTAATCAGCCCCAGCATTTT. Protein: CASNYRGTANQPQHF. Complete variable domain (other parts from reference TRBV28 and TRBJ1-5): DVKVTQSSRYLVKRTGEKVFLECVQDMDHENMFWYRQDPGLGLRLIYFSYDVKMKEKGDIPEGYSVSREKKERFSLILESASTNQTSMYLCASNYRGTANQPQHFGDGTRLSIL.

This clonotype was observed many times. The chain uses TRBV12-3 or TRBV12-4 and TRBJ2-1; D possibly corresponds to TRBD1 (6 bases). Deletions cut 4 bases from V and 9 bases from J, with 16 bases between. The CDR3 spans 14 residues. DNA for the CDR3: TGTGCCAGCAGTTACGGGACATCCGCGGGTGAGCAGTTCTTC. It codes for CASSYGTSAGEQFF.

The V and J genes are TRBV6-2 or TRBV6-3 and TRBJ2-7; TRBD1 matches at 8 bases. Per the germline V gene, CDR1 is MNHEY and CDR2 is SVGEGT. Trimming removed 2 bases from V and 3 bases from J; junction bases left unmatched: 3. The CDR3 runs to 14 residues. This chain's CDR3 is CASSYRDRIYEQYV. In nucleotides, the CDR3 is TGTGCCAGCAGTTACCGGGACAGGATCTACGAGCAGTACGTC.

The J gene is TRBJ2-2, the V gene TRBV10-3, with D hard to call. V was trimmed by 2 bases and J by 1 base, leaving 5 bases between them. The CDR3 loop spans 14 amino acids. Germline CDR1 and CDR2: ENHRY and SYGVKD. Here the CDR3 DNA reads TGTGCCATCAGTGAGATGGGGAACACCGGGGAGCTGTTTTTT. It codes for CAISEMGNTGELFF.

Only a few counts were recorded for this clonotype. This chain uses TRBV10-3 with TRBJ2-2; D unclear. Germline CDR1 is ENHRY and CDR2 is SYGVKD. V lost 6 bases and J 1 base, leaving 9 bases between the germline ends. The length of the CDR3 is 14 residues. CDR3 region: CAIRPGQNTGELFF. The DNA of the CDR3 is TGTGCCATCAGGCCGGGCCAGAACACCGGGGAGCTGTTTTTT.

This clonotype was recorded at least ten times. The chain uses TRBV25-1 and TRBJ2-3, with D possibly TRBD2 on 7 matching bases. In germline, CDR1 is MGHDK, CDR2 SYGVNS. The CDR3 is made up of 15 amino acids. V lost 4 bases to trimming and J lost 5 bases, with 16 bases between them. CDR3 sequence: CASSVPAGAVDTQYF. CDR3 coding DNA: TGTGCCAGCAGTGTCCCGGCGGGGGCGGTAGATACGCAGTATTTT.

This clonotype appeared a few times. The V call is TRBV29-1, the J call TRBJ2-1, with D perhaps assigned TRBD1 or TRBD2 (6 bases each). Deletions cut 1 base from V and 6 bases from J, with 19 bases between. This CDR3 has 16 amino acids. Germline CDR1 reads SQVTM; CDR2 reads ANQGSEA. The DNA of the CDR3 is TGCAGCGTTGAAGGCTTCGGGGGCGCAGATTTCAATGAGCAGTTCTTC. Encoded protein: CSVEGFGGADFNEQFF.

This rearrangement joins TRBV20-1 to TRBJ2-1; TRBD2 aligns across 8 bases. V was pared by 5 bases and J by 3 bases, with 6 bases of the junction left unmatched. The germline CDR1 and CDR2 sequences are DFQATT and SNEGSKA (reference sequence). CDR3 length: 14 residues. The CDR3 coding sequence is TGCAGTGCTGCTGGACTAGCCCGCTACAATGAGCAGTTCTTC. It translates to CSAAGLARYNEQFF.

This clonotype came up many times. V is TRBV7-9 and J is TRBJ2-5, with 11 bases matching TRBD2. The CDR3 has 15 amino acids. The trim removed 6 bases at V and 1 base at J, leaving 4 bases unmatched. The germline gives CDR1 SEHNR, CDR2 FQNEAQ (reference sequence). CDR3 sequence reads: CASRGLAEFQETQYF. The CDR3 bases are TGTGCCAGCAGGGGACTAGCGGAATTCCAAGAGACCCAGTACTTC.

For this clonotype: The CDR3 carries no conserved terminal phenylalanine or tryptophan, so it likely arises from a read error. The DNA is left out, because the CDR3 cannot be placed on it with certainty; the CDR3 is given as TCRdb lists it. The chain couples TRBV29-1 to TRBJ2-5. With termini counted, the CDR3 has 10 amino acids. Germline CDR1 and CDR2: SQVTM and ANQGSEA. This chain's CDR3 is CSVEEAVRHI.

The chain combines TRBV20-1 with TRBJ1-5, with 7 bases identical to TRBD1. There are 13 residues in the CDR3. Losses at the gene ends were 6 bases for V and 1 base for J; bases not matched to a gene: 3. Per the germline V gene, CDR1 is DFQATT and CDR2 is SNEGSKA (reference sequence). CDR3: CSAGTESNQPQHF. The DNA for the CDR3 is TGCAGTGCCGGGACAGAGAGCAATCAGCCCCAGCATTTT.

A single count supports this clonotype. This sequence joins TRBV10-3 and TRBJ2-1; 7 bases agree with TRBD1. The CDR3 extends over 12 amino acids. V shed 7 bases and J 8 bases; nucleotides not matched to a gene: 5. The germline V gene encodes CDR1 ENHRY and CDR2 SYGVKD. This chain's CDR3 is CAINTGAYEQFF. The CDR3 nucleotides are TGTGCCATCAATACAGGGGCGTATGAGCAGTTCTTC.

The rearrangement uses TRBV25-1 and TRBJ2-3, with no clear D. The germline V gene encodes CDR1 MGHDK and CDR2 SYGVNS. The CDR3 contains 15 residues. Trimming removed 0 bases from V and 2 bases from J, with 9 bases in between. This CDR3 is CASSEYGPFTDTQYF. In nucleotides, the CDR3 is TGTGCCAGCAGTGAATATGGGCCGTTCACAGATACGCAGTATTTT. Based on the CDR3 plus reference TRBV25-1 and TRBJ2-3, the full variable domain is EADIYQTPRYLVIGTGKKITLECSQTMGHDKMYWYQQDPGMELHLIHYSYGVNSTEKGDLSSESTVSRIRTEHFPLTLESARPSHTSQYLCASSEYGPFTDTQYFGPGTRLTVL.

At least ten counts were recorded for this clonotype. The V gene is TRBV10-2, the J gene TRBJ1-5; weak D call: TRBD1 (5 bases). The V end lost 2 bases, the J end lost 9 bases, and 11 bases lay between the germline ends. This CDR3 contains 13 residues. Germline CDR1 reads WSHSY; CDR2 reads SAAADI. The CDR3 sequence: CASSEDNQGPQHF. CDR3 DNA: TGCGCCAGCAGTGAGGACAATCAGGGGCCCCAGCATTTT.

As to this clonotype: This sequence may be a read error, since a much larger clone differs from it by one base. Given the absence of the conserved phenylalanine or tryptophan at the CDR3 end, a read error is likely. This sequence joins TRBV5-1 and TRBJ2-1; 9 nucleotides line up with TRBD1. The CDR3 has 15 amino acids. In germline, CDR1 is SGHRS, CDR2 YFSETQ. V lost 4 bases to trimming and J lost 6 bases; unmatched junction nucleotides: 8. Here the CDR3 DNA reads TGCGCCAGCAGCACCTCCGGGACAGGGAGCAATGAGCAGTTCGTC. Encoded protein: CASSTSGTGSNEQFV.

This clonotype was seen repeatedly, ten times or more. This rearrangement joins TRBV7-9 to TRBJ1-6; D remains ambiguous. CDR1 is SEHNR, CDR2 FQNEAQ, per germline (reference sequence). Between the trimmed V and J ends, which lost 2 bases and 8 bases, there was a span of 4 bases. This CDR3 comprises 12 residues. The CDR3 protein is CASSLSDSPLHF. The CDR3 DNA reads as TGTGCCAGCAGCTTATCAGATTCACCCCTCCACTTT.

The rearrangement links TRBV12-3 or TRBV12-4 to TRBJ2-1; D may be TRBD2 (7 bases). CDR3 size: 12 residues. Trimming removed 8 bases from V and 8 bases from J, with 13 bases in between. The CDR3 loop reads CASGGAPDEQFF. The CDR3 bases are TGTGCCAGCGGGGGGGCCCCGGATGAGCAGTTCTTC.

This clonotype has a handful of counts. Compared with germline, one end of the junction differs, possibly owing to a read error. V usage is TRBV20-1 and J usage is TRBJ2-1, with TRBD1 as a possible D gene (6 bases). The germline V gene has CDR1 DFQATT and CDR2 SNEGSKA (reference sequence). The CDR3 has 17 residues. CDR3: CCARDLTGRGSYNEQFF. The CDR3 nucleotides are TGCTGTGCTAGAGACCTTACAGGGAGAGGGTCCTACAATGAGCAGTTCTTC.

This clonotype was observed many times. The chain carries TRBV6-5 and TRBJ2-3; a possible D gene is TRBD2 (6 bases). This CDR3 is 17 amino acids long. Trimming left V 1 base short and J 0 bases short, with 14 bases between. Germline-derived CDR1 and CDR2 are MNHEY and SVGAGI. Here the CDR3 DNA reads TGTGCCAGCAGTTACTTGCGTACCGGGACTAGCACAGATACGCAGTATTTT. This sequence encodes CASSYLRTGTSTDTQYF.

This clonotype was detected ten times or more. The chain couples TRBV4-3 to TRBJ2-6; unclear D gene. The CDR3 covers 13 residues. V was trimmed by 1 base and J by 10 bases, leaving 8 bases between them. Germline CDR1 is LGHNA and CDR2 is YSLEER. CDR3 region: CASSQAASNVLTF. DNA for the CDR3: TGCGCCAGCAGCCAAGCTGCGTCGAACGTCCTGACTTTC.

The CDR3 sequence: CASRPHGKGMDNSPLHF. The DNA of the CDR3 is TGTGCCAGCAGACCGCACGGGAAGGGGATGGATAATTCACCCCTCCACTTT. The chain joins TRBV28 to TRBJ1-6, with D possibly being TRBD1 (5 bases). This CDR3 is built from 17 residues. Germline lookup yields CDR1 MDHEN and CDR2 SYDVKM. V lost 6 bases and J 5 bases, leaving 20 bases between the germline ends.

This clonotype was picked up many times. The V call is TRBV4-3, the J call TRBJ2-1; 8 bases agree with TRBD1. The CDR3 spans 15 residues. J lost 6 bases, V lost 1 base, and 5 bases had no gene match. The germline V gene has CDR1 LGHNA and CDR2 YSLEER. CDR3 loop: CASSQGTGPSNEQFF. The CDR3 DNA follows: TGCGCCAGCAGCCAAGGGACAGGGCCCTCCAATGAGCAGTTCTTC.

This clonotype was found a few times. The CDR3 loop is CASTRWALQETQYF. DNA for the CDR3: TGTGCCAGCACACGATGGGCGCTCCAAGAGACCCAGTACTTC. V and J are TRBV7-2 and TRBJ2-5; the D is unclear. This CDR3 contains 14 residues. From germline, CDR1 is SGHTA and CDR2 FQGNSA. V lost 7 bases and J lost 1, with 13 bases in between. Using reference TRBV7-2 and TRBJ2-5 for the parts outside the CDR3, the full variable domain is GAGVSQSPSNKVTEKGKDVELRCDPISGHTALYWYRQSLGQGLEFLIYFQGNSAPDKSGLPSDRFSAERTGGSVSTLTIQRTQQEDSAVYLCASTRWALQETQYFGPGTRLLVL.

This clonotype has more than one count but fewer than ten. The chain employs TRBV11-3 and TRBJ2-7; D possibly matches TRBD1 or TRBD2 (6 bases each). With 2 bases removed from V and 4 bases from J, the gap between germline ends came to 15 bases. The CDR3 is made up of 15 amino acids. CDR1 and CDR2 (germline): SGHNT, YENEEA. CDR3 sequence: CASSLRSGATYEQYF. The CDR3 DNA reads TGTGCCAGCAGCTTACGTTCGGGGGCGACGTACGAGCAGTACTTC.